The 25 T cell receptor beta chains presented below share a single source sample, sequenced in a study of post-analysis software for immune sequencing data. Overall study results and limits: Included in a set of several TRBV segments more frequent in patients than controls were TRBV5-6, TRBV5-1 and TRBV20-1.

No antigens are known for them. Unique molecular identifiers were carried by the TCR beta cDNA libraries. TCRdb itself ran the PCR reads through MiXCR, one entry per CDR3 protein. The sample has under 900,000 distinct CDR3 sequences, under 70% seen once. The sequenced sample was blood. These receptor sequences come from a girl aged 10 to 17 with multiple sclerosis.

This clonotype was seen a few times. The rearrangement uses TRBV6-2 or TRBV6-3 and TRBJ2-5; TRBD1 aligns across 7 bases. The better agreement between TRBJ2-7 and the DNA end casts doubt on the J call. CDR3 length: 14 residues. Germline assignment: CDR1 MNHEY and CDR2 SVGEGT. The CDR3 is CASRPWGQRYEQYF. The CDR3, as DNA: TGTGCCAGCCGACCATGGGGACAGAGATACGAGCAGTACTTC.

The chain carries TRBV5-6 and TRBJ1-5; no firm D call. CDR1 SGHDT and CDR2 YYEEEE come from the germline V gene. Trimming cost V 0 bases and J 2 bases, with 9 bases left between them. CDR3 length: 15 amino acids. The CDR3 DNA is TGTGCCAGCAGCTTGGGGGTCAAGGGCAATCAGCCCCAGCATTTT. Its protein is CASSLGVKGNQPQHF.

The rearrangement joins TRBV27 to TRBJ2-1; D not resolved. V was cut by 3 bases and J by 2 bases, with 8 bases left in between. The CDR3 runs to 14 residues. Germline V lookup: CDR1 MNHEY, CDR2 SMNVEV (reference sequence). The CDR3 spells CASSFSGAYNEQFF. CDR3 sequence (DNA): TGTGCCAGCAGTTTCTCAGGCGCCTACAATGAGCAGTTCTTC.

This clonotype was counted a few times. The chain couples TRBV29-1 to TRBJ1-1, with D perhaps TRBD1 (5 bases). The V gene lost 2 bases and the J gene lost 8 bases, with 6 bases spanning the gap. Germline CDR1 is SQVTM and CDR2 is ANQGSEA. This CDR3 is built from 10 residues. CDR3 in DNA: TGCAGCGTTGAATGGGGGGAAGCTTTCTTT. Its translation: CSVEWGEAFF.

Only a few counts were recorded for this clonotype. The chain has TRBV15 and TRBJ2-3; no clear D gene. V was cut by 2 bases and J by 0 bases, with 6 bases left in between. The CDR3 is 14 amino acids. Germline V CDR1 and CDR2: LNHNV, YYDKDF (reference sequence). In DNA, the CDR3 is TGTGCCACCAGCAGACAGACTAGCACAGATACGCAGTATTTT. Translating it yields CATSRQTSTDTQYF.

This clonotype turned up a few times. The chain recombines TRBV7-8 with TRBJ2-3; the D gene could be TRBD1 or TRBD2 (5 bases each). The germline V gene has CDR1 SGHVS and CDR2 FQNEAQ. Trimming removed 5 bases at V and 6 bases at J, with 12 bases between. CDR3 length equals 13 residues. The CDR3 here is CASSPPEGDTQYF. For the CDR3, the DNA is TGTGCCAGCAGCCCCCCAGAGGGGGATACGCAGTATTTT.

This clonotype was counted between two and nine times. The rearrangement joins TRBV12-3 or TRBV12-4 to TRBJ2-5; D call uncertain. CDR3 size: 17 residues. V was clipped by 2 bases and J by 1 base, with 17 bases between them. The CDR3 DNA follows: TGTGCCAGCAGTTTAAACGGCAGGCGCTGGTTCCAAGAGACCCAGTACTTC. Its translation: CASSLNGRRWFQETQYF.

This clonotype turned up a few times. V gene TRBV20-1 combines with J gene TRBJ2-5; TRBD1 matches 8 bases. The CDR3 contains 14 residues. With V trimmed by 6 bases and J by 7 bases, 13 bases remained unmatched. The V gene's germline CDR1 is DFQATT and CDR2 SNEGSKA (reference sequence). For the CDR3, the DNA is TGCAGTGCACCCGGAACAGGGGGAGCAGGGACCCAGTACTTC. It translates to CSAPGTGGAGTQYF.

This clonotype was found a few times. The V call is TRBV7-2, the J call TRBJ2-5; 10 bases are shared with TRBD2. The CDR3 extends over 16 amino acids. V gave up 1 base and J gave up 6 bases; unmatched junction bases: 8. Germline V gene lookup returns CDR1 SGHTA and CDR2 FQGNSA. The CDR3 spells CASSLVSSGGMKTQYF. The CDR3 DNA follows: TGTGCCAGCAGCTTAGTTAGTAGCGGGGGGATGAAGACCCAGTACTTC.

The chain has TRBV4-1 and TRBJ1-4; 10 nucleotides align to TRBD1. V shed 4 bases, J shed 8 bases, and the junction held 7 bases outside the gene matches. There are 15 residues in the CDR3. The germline CDR1 and CDR2 sequences are MGHRA and YSYEKL. CDR3 amino acids: CASSLGQGMEEKLFF. The DNA for the CDR3 is TGCGCCAGCAGCCTGGGACAGGGGATGGAGGAAAAACTGTTTTTT.

This chain uses TRBV29-1 with TRBJ2-1; D ambiguous. Trimming left V 7 bases short and J 6 bases short, with 19 bases between. The CDR3 spans 14 residues. Germline V lookup: CDR1 SQVTM, CDR2 ANQGSEA. The CDR3 sequence is CSAPPGGRFNEQFF. The CDR3, as DNA: TGCAGCGCCCCTCCAGGTGGTAGATTCAATGAGCAGTTCTTC.

The chain carries TRBV10-3 and TRBJ2-7; tentative D call: TRBD1 (6 bases). This CDR3 has 15 residues. Between the trimmed V and J ends, which lost 2 bases and 2 bases, there was a span of 13 bases. CDR1 is ENHRY, CDR2 SYGVKD, per germline. The CDR3 DNA sequence: TGTGCCATCAGTGAGCCGCAGGGGCTTACCTACGAGCAGTACTTC. Amino acids: CAISEPQGLTYEQYF.

The V gene is TRBV5-1, the J gene TRBJ2-7; 10 nucleotides line up with TRBD2. The junction had 12 bases not matched to a gene; V was cut back by 1 base and J by 2 bases. CDR1 and CDR2 from the germline V gene are SGHRS and YFSETQ. This CDR3 has 18 amino acids. CDR3 nucleotides: TGCGCCAGCAGCTTGTCCAGCGGGGGGGCAACGTGGGCCTACGAGCAGTACTTC. Translated, it gives CASSLSSGGATWAYEQYF.

This chain connects TRBV29-1 to TRBJ2-1; the D gene could be TRBD1 or TRBD2 (6 bases each). The germline V gene has CDR1 SQVTM and CDR2 ANQGSEA. The CDR3 is 12 residues long. The V gene lost 5 bases and the J gene lost 6 bases, with 11 bases spanning the gap. CDR3 sequence: CSVYGGGNEQFF. The CDR3 nucleotides read TGCAGCGTTTATGGAGGGGGCAATGAGCAGTTCTTC.

The V call is TRBV20-1, the J call TRBJ2-3; maybe TRBD1 (6 bases). The CDR3 consists of 12 residues. Germline-derived CDR1 and CDR2 are DFQATT and SNEGSKA (reference sequence). V was trimmed by 6 bases and J by 2 bases, leaving 9 bases between them. CDR3 nucleotide sequence: TGCAGTGCCAGGGGAATCACAGATACGCAGTATTTT. Protein product: CSARGITDTQYF.

V is TRBV6-6 and J is TRBJ2-5; tentative D call: TRBD1 (6 bases). Looked up from germline, CDR1 is MNHNY and CDR2 is SVGAGI (reference sequence). The CDR3 runs to 14 residues. V was pared by 8 bases and J by 3 bases, with 16 bases between. DNA of the CDR3: TGTGCCAGCCGGGACACGATCCTTAAAGAGACCCAGTACTTC. It yields the protein CASRDTILKETQYF.

In this sample, this clonotype turned up a few times. This chain's CDR3 is CASSSRQGGVLTF. CDR3 coding DNA: TGTGCCAGCAGCTCAAGACAGGGTGGGGTCCTGACTTTC. The genes are TRBV7-3 and TRBJ2-6; 7 bases line up with TRBD1. Germline V gene sequence: CDR1 SGHTA, CDR2 FQGTGA. CDR3 length equals 13 residues. The J segment lost 13 bases and the V segment lost 4 bases, leaving 7 bases of the junction unmatched.

The CDR3 nucleotides read TGTGCCAGCTCAGGGACAGGGGGTGTGCAGCCCCAGCATTTT. Protein: CASSGTGGVQPQHF. The rearrangement links TRBV12-3 or TRBV12-4 to TRBJ1-5; 11 bases align to TRBD1. The length of the CDR3 is 14 residues. Unmatched junction bases numbered 7, after V lost 8 bases and J lost 7 bases.

The chain has TRBV29-1 and TRBJ2-3; 7 nucleotides align to TRBD2. The V gene end was trimmed by 3 bases and the J gene end by 1 base; junction bases not matched to a gene: 1. The CDR3 contains 13 residues. Germline assignment: CDR1 SQVTM and CDR2 ANQGSEA. The CDR3 is CSVEAGGTDTQYF. The CDR3 DNA reads TGCAGCGTTGAGGCGGGGGGCACAGATACGCAGTATTTT.

This chain uses TRBV15 with TRBJ1-5, with 7 positions matching TRBD1. V trimming: 0 bases; J trimming: 4 bases; junction bases outside the gene matches: 9. CDR3 length equals 17 residues. The germline V gene has CDR1 LNHNV and CDR2 YYDKDF (reference sequence). The CDR3 nucleotides read TGTGCCACCAGCAGAGATGGGACAGCTTGGACGAATCAGCCCCAGCATTTT. Its translation: CATSRDGTAWTNQPQHF.

V is TRBV5-1 and J is TRBJ2-7; D remains unclear. The CDR3 has 13 residues. CDR1 SGHRS and CDR2 YFSETQ come from the germline V gene. Trimming removed 4 bases from V and 3 bases from J, with 11 bases in between. The CDR3 loop is CASSLSWGYEQYF. The CDR3 DNA sequence: TGCGCCAGCAGCCTTTCATGGGGCTACGAGCAGTACTTC. Using reference TRBV5-1 and TRBJ2-7 for the parts outside the CDR3, the full variable domain is KAGVTQTPRYLIKTRGQQVTLSCSPISGHRSVSWYQQTPGQGLQFLFEYFSETQRNKGNFPGRFSGRQFSNSRSEMNVSTLELGDSALYLCASSLSWGYEQYFGPGTRLTVT.

This chain joins TRBV7-9 and TRBJ2-4; possibly TRBD1 for D (6 bases). The J call may be in error: the DNA end matches TRBJ2-7 better. The germline CDR1 and CDR2 sequences are SEHNR and FQNEAQ (reference sequence). The CDR3 is made up of 15 amino acids. The CDR3 spells CASSDTGIGMNEQYF. CDR3 nucleotides: TGTGCCAGCAGCGACACAGGGATCGGGATGAACGAGCAGTACTTC.

This chain uses TRBV4-1 with TRBJ1-5; D is ambiguous. The length of the CDR3 is 14 residues. CDR1 MGHRA and CDR2 YSYEKL come from the germline V gene. Trimming removed 3 bases from V and 0 bases from J, with 6 bases in between. The CDR3 spells CASSQYSSNQPQHF. The CDR3 DNA follows: TGCGCCAGCAGCCAGTACAGTAGCAATCAGCCCCAGCATTTT.

The genes are TRBV29-1 and TRBJ1-2, with TRBD1 as a possible D gene (6 bases). V was trimmed by 7 bases and J by 1 base, leaving 10 bases between them. CDR3 size: 12 residues. Germline V CDR1 and CDR2: SQVTM, ANQGSEA. CDR3 sequence: CSGLGGNYGYTF. In DNA, the CDR3 is TGCAGCGGTCTAGGGGGTAACTATGGCTACACCTTC. Filled out from reference TRBV29-1 and TRBJ1-2, the complete variable domain reads SAVISQKPSRDICQRGTSLTIQCQVDSQVTMMFWYRQQPGQSLTLIATANQGSEATYESGFVIDKFPISRPNLTFSTLTVSNMSPEDSSIYLCSGLGGNYGYTFGSGTRLTVV.

This clonotype was seen a few times. The chain carries TRBV18 and TRBJ2-5, with a tentative D call TRBD2 (5 bases). The germline V and J ends were trimmed by 1 base and 1 base, with 16 bases remaining between them. From germline, CDR1 is KGHSH and CDR2 LQKENI. The CDR3 contains 17 residues. The CDR3 region is CASSPLSGREGQETQYF. The CDR3 DNA sequence: TGTGCCAGCTCACCACTCTCAGGACGTGAGGGCCAAGAGACCCAGTACTTC.